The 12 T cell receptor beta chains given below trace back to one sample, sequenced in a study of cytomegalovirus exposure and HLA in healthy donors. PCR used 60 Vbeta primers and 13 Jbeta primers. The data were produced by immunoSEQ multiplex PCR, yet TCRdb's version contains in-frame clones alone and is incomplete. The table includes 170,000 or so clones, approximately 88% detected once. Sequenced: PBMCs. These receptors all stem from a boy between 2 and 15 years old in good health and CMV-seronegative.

The CDR3 sequence is CASSQLRGNIQYF. The DNA for the CDR3 is TGCGCCAGCAGTCAACTCAGGGGAAACATTCAGTACTTC. The rearrangement joins TRBV23-1 to TRBJ2-4; D possibly corresponds to TRBD1 (6 bases). TRBV23-1 counts as an open reading frame of uncertain function. V was pared by 2 bases and J by 6 bases, with 8 bases between. The CDR3 sequence is 13 residues long.

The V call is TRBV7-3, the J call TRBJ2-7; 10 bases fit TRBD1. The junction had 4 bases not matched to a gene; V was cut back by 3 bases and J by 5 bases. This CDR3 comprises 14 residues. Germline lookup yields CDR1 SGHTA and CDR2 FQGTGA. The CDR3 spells CASSFGTGVHEQYF. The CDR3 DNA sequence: TGTGCCAGCAGCTTTGGGACAGGGGTCCACGAGCAGTACTTC.

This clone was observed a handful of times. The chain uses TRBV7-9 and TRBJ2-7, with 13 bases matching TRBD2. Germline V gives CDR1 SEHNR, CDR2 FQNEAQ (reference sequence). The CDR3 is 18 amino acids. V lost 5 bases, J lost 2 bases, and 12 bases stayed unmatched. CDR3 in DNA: TGTGCCAGCAGCCGATTAAACGGCGGACTAGCGGGGGCCTACGAGCAGTACTTC. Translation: CASSRLNGGLAGAYEQYF.

The CDR3 coding sequence is TGTGCCAGCAGTGATCAGGGGATGGGCACTGAAGCTTTCTTT. Its protein is CASSDQGMGTEAFF. This chain links TRBV2 with TRBJ1-1; tentatively, D is TRBD1 (6 bases). The CDR3 runs to 14 residues. The V and J ends lost 3 bases and 4 bases respectively, with 12 bases between them. In germline, CDR1 is SNHLY, CDR2 FYNNEI.

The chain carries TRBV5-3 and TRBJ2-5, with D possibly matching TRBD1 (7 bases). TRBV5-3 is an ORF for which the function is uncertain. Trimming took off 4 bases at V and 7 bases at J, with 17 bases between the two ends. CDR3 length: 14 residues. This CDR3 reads CARSINRGGSTQYF. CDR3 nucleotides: TGTGCCAGAAGCATCAACAGGGGAGGTTCGACCCAGTACTTC.

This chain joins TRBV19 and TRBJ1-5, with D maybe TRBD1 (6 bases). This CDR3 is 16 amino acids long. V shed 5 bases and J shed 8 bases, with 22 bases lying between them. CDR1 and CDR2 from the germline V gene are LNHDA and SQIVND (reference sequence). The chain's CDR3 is CASSWTDKLLKEPQHF. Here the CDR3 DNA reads TGTGCCAGTAGTTGGACAGACAAACTCCTTAAGGAGCCCCAGCATTTT.

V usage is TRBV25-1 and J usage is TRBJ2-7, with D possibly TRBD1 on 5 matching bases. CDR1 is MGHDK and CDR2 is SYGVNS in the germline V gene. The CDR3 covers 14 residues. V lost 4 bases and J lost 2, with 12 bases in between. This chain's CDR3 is CASSGWQDTYEQYF. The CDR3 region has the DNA TGTGCCAGCAGTGGATGGCAGGACACCTACGAGCAGTACTTC.

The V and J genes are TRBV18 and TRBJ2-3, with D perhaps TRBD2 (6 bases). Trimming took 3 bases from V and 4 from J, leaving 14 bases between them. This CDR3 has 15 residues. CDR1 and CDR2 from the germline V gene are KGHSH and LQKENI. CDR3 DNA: TGTGCCAGCTCACCCATCGGGAGCCGTTCAGATACGCAGTATTTT. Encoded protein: CASSPIGSRSDTQYF.

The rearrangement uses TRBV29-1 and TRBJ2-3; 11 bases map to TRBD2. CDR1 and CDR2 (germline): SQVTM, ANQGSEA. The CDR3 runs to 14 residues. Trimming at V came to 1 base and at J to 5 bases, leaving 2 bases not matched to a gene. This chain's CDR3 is CSVEGLAGRDTQYF. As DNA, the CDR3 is TGCAGCGTTGAAGGACTAGCGGGGCGAGATACGCAGTATTTT.

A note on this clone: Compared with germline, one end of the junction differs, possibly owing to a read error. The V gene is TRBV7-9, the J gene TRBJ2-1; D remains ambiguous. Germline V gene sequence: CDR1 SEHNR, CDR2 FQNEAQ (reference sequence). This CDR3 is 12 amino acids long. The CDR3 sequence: CSSSLERNEQFF. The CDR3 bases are TGTTCCAGCAGCTTAGAACGGAATGAGCAGTTCTTC.

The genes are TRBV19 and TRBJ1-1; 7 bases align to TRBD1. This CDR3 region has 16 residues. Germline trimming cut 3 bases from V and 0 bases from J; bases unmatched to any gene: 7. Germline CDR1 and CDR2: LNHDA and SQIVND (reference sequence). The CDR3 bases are TGTGCCAGTAGTATTGGTCGGGACAGCATGAACACTGAAGCTTTCTTT. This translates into CASSIGRDSMNTEAFF.

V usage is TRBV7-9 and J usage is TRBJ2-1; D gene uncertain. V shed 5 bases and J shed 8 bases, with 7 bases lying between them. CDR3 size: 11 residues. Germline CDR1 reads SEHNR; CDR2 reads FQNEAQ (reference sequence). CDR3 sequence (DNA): TGTGCCAGCAGCCTCGAGGATGAGCAGTTCTTC. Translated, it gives CASSLEDEQFF.